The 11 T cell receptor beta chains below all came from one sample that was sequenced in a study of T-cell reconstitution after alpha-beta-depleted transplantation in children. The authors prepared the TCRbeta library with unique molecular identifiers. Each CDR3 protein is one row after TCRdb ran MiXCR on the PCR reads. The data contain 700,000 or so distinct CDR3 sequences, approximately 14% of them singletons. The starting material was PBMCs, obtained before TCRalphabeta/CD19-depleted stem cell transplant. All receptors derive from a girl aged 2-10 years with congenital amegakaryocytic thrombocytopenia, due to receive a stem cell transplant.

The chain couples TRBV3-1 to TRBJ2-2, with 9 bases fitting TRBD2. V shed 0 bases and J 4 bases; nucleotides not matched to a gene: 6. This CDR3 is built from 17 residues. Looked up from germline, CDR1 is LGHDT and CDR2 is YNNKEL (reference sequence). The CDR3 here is CASSQDEVLAGTGELFF. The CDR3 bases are TGTGCCAGCAGCCAAGATGAGGTACTAGCGGGCACCGGGGAGCTGTTTTTT.

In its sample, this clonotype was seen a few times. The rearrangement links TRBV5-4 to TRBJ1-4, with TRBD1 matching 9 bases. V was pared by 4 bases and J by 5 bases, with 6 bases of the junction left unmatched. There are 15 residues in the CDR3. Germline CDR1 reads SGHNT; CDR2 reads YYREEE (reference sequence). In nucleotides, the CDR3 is TGTGCCAGCAGCGTACAGGGGGCACTGAATGAAAAACTGTTTTTT. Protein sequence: CASSVQGALNEKLFF.

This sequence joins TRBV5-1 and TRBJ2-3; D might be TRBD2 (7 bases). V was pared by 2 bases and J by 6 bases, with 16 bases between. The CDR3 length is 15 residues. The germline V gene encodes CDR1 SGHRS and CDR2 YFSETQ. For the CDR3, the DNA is TGCGCCAGCAGCTTCGGACAGATCGGGAGGGATACGCAGTATTTT. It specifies CASSFGQIGRDTQYF.

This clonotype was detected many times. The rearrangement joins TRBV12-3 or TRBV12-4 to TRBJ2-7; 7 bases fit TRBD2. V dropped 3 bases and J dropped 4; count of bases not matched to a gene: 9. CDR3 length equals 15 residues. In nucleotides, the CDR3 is TGTGCCAGCAGTTTTAGGCTAGCGGACGTATACGAGCAGTACTTC. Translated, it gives CASSFRLADVYEQYF.

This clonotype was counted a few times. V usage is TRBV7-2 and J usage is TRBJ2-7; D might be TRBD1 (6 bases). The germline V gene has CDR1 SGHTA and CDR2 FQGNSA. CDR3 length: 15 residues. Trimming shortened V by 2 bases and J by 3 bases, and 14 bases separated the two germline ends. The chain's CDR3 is CASSLTGTPGYEQYF. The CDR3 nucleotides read TGTGCCAGCAGCTTAACCGGGACACCTGGCTACGAGCAGTACTTC.

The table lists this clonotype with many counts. CDR3 residues: CASSQGLFRTRFTDTQYF. The CDR3 bases are TGTGCCAGCAGCCAGGGGTTATTTCGGACGAGATTCACAGATACGCAGTATTTT. This chain links TRBV4-2 with TRBJ2-3; D is uncertain. From germline, CDR1 is LGHNA and CDR2 YNFKEQ. CDR3 size: 18 residues. Trimming removed 3 bases at V and 2 bases at J, with 21 bases between.

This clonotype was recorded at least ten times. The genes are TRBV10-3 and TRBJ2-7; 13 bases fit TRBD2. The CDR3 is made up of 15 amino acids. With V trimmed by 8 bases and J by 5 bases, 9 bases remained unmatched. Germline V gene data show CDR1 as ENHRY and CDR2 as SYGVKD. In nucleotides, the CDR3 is TGTGCCATCGAGAGGACTAGCGGGAGTCCCGACGAGCAGTACTTC. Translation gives CAIERTSGSPDEQYF.

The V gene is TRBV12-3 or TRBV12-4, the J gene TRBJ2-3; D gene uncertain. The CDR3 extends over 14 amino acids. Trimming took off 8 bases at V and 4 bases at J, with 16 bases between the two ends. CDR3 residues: CASLLSWRSDTQYF. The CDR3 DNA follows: TGTGCCAGCCTCCTTTCGTGGCGTTCAGATACGCAGTATTTT.

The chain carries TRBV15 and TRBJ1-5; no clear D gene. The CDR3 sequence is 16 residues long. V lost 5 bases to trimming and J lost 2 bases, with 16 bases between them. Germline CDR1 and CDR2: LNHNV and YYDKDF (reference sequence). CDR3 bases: TGTGCCACCAGCGCCCGGCCGGGGTTGGGCAATCAGCCCCAGCATTTT. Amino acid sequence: CATSARPGLGNQPQHF.

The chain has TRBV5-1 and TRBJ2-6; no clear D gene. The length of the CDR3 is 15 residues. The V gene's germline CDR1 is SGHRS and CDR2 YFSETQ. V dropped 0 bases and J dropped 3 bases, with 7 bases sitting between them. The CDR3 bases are TGCGCCAGCAGCTTGGCCTTGGATGGGGCCAACGTCCTGACTTTC. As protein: CASSLALDGANVLTF.

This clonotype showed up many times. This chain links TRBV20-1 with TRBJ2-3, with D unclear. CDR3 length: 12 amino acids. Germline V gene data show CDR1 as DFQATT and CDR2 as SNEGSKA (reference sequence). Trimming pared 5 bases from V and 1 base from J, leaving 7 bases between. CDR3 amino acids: CSAPLGTDTQYF. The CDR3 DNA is TGCAGTGCTCCCCTCGGCACAGATACGCAGTATTTT.